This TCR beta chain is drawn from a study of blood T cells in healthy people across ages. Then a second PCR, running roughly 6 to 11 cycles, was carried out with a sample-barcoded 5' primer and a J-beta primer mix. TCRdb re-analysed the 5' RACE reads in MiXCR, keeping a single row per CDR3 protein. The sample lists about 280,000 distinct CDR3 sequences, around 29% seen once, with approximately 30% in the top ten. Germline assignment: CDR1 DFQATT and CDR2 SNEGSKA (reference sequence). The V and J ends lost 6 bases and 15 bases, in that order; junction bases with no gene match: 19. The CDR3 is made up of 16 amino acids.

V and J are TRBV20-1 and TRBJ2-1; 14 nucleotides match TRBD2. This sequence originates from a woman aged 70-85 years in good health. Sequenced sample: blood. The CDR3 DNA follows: TGCAGTGCGTCGGGACTAGCGGGAGCGCTTGGTACGAAGTGGTTCTTC. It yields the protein CSASGLAGALGTKWFF.